Below, one T cell receptor (beta chain) is given with its context. Its specificity is not known. The study ran its PCR with 60 Vbeta and 13 Jbeta primers. Method: immunoSEQ multiplex PCR; TCRdb's copy keeps in-frame clones and lacks some. The data hold 300,000 or so clones, with just under 85% observed a single time. This CDR3 is 14 amino acids long. Germline CDR1 and CDR2: MDHEN and SYDVKM. Between the trimmed V and J ends, which lost 4 bases and 0 bases, there was a span of 8 bases. The sample originates from a study of cytomegalovirus exposure and HLA in healthy donors. Study-wide context: Assignment to the Caucasian-associated ancestry cluster applied to roughly 80% of the roughly 410 genotyped donors.

General study results and limits: Later analysis showed TCR association rates varying by HLA locus, highest for DRB1 and lowest for HLA-C. Reported performance of the classifier showed diagnosis of cytomegalovirus status with high specificity and sensitivity. The likely explanation for a cluster of highly shared sequence variants was sequencing artifact.

V usage is TRBV28 and J usage is TRBJ2-3; the D is unclear. The sequence came from a woman aged 40 to 49 in good health and CMV-seropositive. Specimen: PBMCs. The CDR3 bases are TGTGCCAGCAGTTCTACAGTAAGCACAGATACGCAGTATTTT. Its protein is CASSSTVSTDTQYF.